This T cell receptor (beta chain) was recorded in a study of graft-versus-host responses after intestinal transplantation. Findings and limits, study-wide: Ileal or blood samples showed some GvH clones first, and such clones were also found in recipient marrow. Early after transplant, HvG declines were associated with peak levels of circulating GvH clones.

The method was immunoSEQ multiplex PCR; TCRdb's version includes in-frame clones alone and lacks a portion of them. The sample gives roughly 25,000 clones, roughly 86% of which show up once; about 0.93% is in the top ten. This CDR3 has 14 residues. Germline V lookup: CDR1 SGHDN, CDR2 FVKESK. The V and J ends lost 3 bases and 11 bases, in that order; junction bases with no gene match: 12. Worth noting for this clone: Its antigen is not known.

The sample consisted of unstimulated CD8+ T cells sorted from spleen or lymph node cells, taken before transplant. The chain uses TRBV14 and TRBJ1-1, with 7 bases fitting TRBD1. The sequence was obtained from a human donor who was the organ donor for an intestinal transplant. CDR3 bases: TGTGCCAGCAGCCACACCAAGACAGGGATCGGTGCTTTCTTT. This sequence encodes CASSHTKTGIGAFF.